Sequencing of this T cell receptor (beta chain) was carried out in a study of beta chain features in type 1 diabetes (dated 2018 in TCRdb). General notes on the study: No differences in mean age, gender distribution, total cell number or subset yield were found between patients and healthy donors. A total of 107,917,701 sorted cells were examined across all samples, and a strong correlation was observed between cell number per subset and RNA yield. In the study, recently diagnosed type 1 diabetes patients and matched healthy donors were compared on the TCRB repertoires of their sorted circulating CD4+ T cell subsets. Regulatory and stem cell-like memory subsets were obtained from only 8 patients and about 8 healthy donors, while naive and central memory subsets were obtained from all 30 or so donors.

CDR1 and CDR2 are read off the germline V gene (reference sequence) as MNHEY and SMNVEV. The CDR3 contains 16 residues, cysteine and phenylalanine counted. Left in the record is the CDR3 DNA by itself, 48 bases read in frame from the first base. V loses 4 bases, J loses 0 bases, and the germline ends lie 13 bases apart. The entire isolated RNA was reverse transcribed using the High Capacity cDNA Reverse Transcription Kit, and thus expressed TCRB transcripts were sequenced. Naive, central memory and regulatory T cell samples underwent deep immunoSEQ sequencing, averaging around 3.6 million total reads per sample. Sorted cells were lysed in RLT buffer, and RNA was extracted using DNase-treated RNeasy Micro or Mini kits according to cell number. To prevent cross-contamination, each cell subset was processed individually, whereas patient and healthy donor samples were processed jointly. The immunoSEQ multiplex PCR was used to amplify TCRB sequences from cDNA, yielding 87-bp fragments that span the CDR3 region. The amplicons were sequenced using the Illumina HiSeq platform. The published analysis was carried out like this. Synthetic template baselines were used to correct PCR bias computationally, reads within Hamming distance 2 were collapsed, and singletons that could not be merged were discarded. Reads were aligned to IMGT to assign V, D and J genes, CDR3 length, and insertions or deletions at six rearrangement sites. Within each subset, clonotype counts were normalized to sorted cell number, after which true diversity and Gini coefficients were computed with the tcR R package. The overlap coefficient, calculated on TCRB nucleotide sequences, was used to quantify repertoire sharing. As a proxy for the pre-selection repertoire, out-of-frame TCRB sequences from naive cells were analyzed. TCRdb took this table from immuneACCESS and kept in-frame rearrangements with V and J called. Such tables lack part of the clones; where checked against another copy, unresolved V genes explain under half of the gap, and the rest is unexplained. The DNA gave D and trimming, while V, J and clone size come from that table. The sample records about 900,000 clones, about a sixth of which are singletons. 0.023% of the sample is in the top ten clones.

From each donor, a single peripheral blood sample of approximately 120 mL on average was drawn into heparinised tubes. Naive, central memory, regulatory and stem cell-like memory CD4+ T cells were sorted on a BD FACSAria II using a panel including CD45RO, CCR7, CD25, CD127, CD95 and CD27. A purity above 95% was achieved for all sorted populations. Right away, PBMCs were isolated by Lymphoprep density gradient centrifugation and were stained directly, with no culture step. So that batch effects would be minimized, each experiment stained and sorted samples in pairs, pairing one healthy donor with one patient. Points the paper makes about the study in general: Because cDNA rather than genomic DNA was sequenced, highly expressing activated cells could have been over-represented, although no difference in activation and CD3 levels was found between groups. PCR might favor shorter templates, but patient and control samples were amplified and corrected together, so any skew would affect both groups equally. Because the HLA sub-analyses included only small numbers of individuals, any influence of HLA type on TCRB rearrangement was left unresolved. A moderate but significant shortening of TCRB CDR3 length was observed in type 1 diabetes patients in all four CD4+ subsets. Patients with type 1 diabetes made fewer insertions and deleted more nucleotides at VDJ recombination sites, implying thymic rearrangement abnormalities. Naive, central memory and regulatory TCRB repertoires appeared to be more alike among patients than among healthy donors.

This clone has only a few counts. No antigen is known for it. Base qualities are not recorded, but no much larger clone differs from it by a single base. The rearrangement joined TRBV27 to TRBJ2-1; no D gene is confidently identified. The TCR sequence derives from a young woman in good health. The specimen sequenced was naive CD4+ T cells from blood. The cell subset or site label, read with the paper, signifies: true naive CD4+ T cells. The bases are TGTGCCAGCAGTTGGGGTCGCGGTGGCTCCTACAATGAGCAGTTCTTC. Translated, it gives CASSWGRGGSYNEQFF.